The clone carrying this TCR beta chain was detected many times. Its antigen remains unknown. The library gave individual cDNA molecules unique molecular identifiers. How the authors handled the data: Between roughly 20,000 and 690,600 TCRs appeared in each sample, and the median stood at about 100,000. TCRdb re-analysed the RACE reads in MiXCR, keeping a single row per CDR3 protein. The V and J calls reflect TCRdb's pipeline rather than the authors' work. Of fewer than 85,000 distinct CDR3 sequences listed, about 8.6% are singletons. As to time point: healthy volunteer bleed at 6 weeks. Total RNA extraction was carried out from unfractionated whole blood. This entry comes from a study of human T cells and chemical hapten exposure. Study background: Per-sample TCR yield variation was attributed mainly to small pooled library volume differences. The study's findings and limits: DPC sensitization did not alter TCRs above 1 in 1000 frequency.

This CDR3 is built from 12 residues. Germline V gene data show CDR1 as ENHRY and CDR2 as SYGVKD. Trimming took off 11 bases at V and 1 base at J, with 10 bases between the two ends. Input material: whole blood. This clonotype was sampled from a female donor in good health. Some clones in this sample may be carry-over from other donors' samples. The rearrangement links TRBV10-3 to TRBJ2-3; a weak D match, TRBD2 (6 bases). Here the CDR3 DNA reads TGTGCCGCCGGGACTCGCACAGATACGCAGTATTTT. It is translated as CAAGTRTDTQYF.